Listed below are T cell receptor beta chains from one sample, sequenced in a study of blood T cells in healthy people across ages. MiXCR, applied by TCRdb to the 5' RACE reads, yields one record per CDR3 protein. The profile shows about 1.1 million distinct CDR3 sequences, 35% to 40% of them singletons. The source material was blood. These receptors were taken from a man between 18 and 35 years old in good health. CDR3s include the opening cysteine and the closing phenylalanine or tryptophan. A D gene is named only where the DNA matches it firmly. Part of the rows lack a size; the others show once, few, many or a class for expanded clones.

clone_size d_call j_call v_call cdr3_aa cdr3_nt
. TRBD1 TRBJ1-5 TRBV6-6 CASSMPGQTNSNQSQHF TGTGCCAGCAGTATGCCGGGACAGACAAATAGCAATCAGTCCCAGCATTTT
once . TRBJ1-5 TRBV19 CASSIRGGVNQPQHF TGTGCCAGTAGTATCCGGGGAGGGGTAAATCAGCCCCAGCATTTT
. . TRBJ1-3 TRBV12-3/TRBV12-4 CASSTTVDTIYF TGTGCCAGCAGTACGACAGTTGACACCATATATTTT
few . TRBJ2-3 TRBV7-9 CASSLWVSTDTQYF TGTGCCAGCAGTCTTTGGGTGAGCACAGATACGCAGTATTTT
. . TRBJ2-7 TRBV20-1 CSARGSDYNEQYF TGCAGTGCTAGAGGAAGCGACTACAATGAGCAGTACTTC
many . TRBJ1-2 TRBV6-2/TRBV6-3 CASSGPANYGYTF TGTGCCAGCAGCGGACCCGCTAACTATGGCTACACCTTC
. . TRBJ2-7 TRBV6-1 CASSEAWPGYEQYF TGTGCCAGCAGTGAAGCCTGGCCAGGGTACGAGCAGTACTTC
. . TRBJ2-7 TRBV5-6 CASSLKGSEAYNEQYF TGTGCCAGCAGCTTGAAAGGATCGGAGGCCTACAATGAGCAGTACTTC
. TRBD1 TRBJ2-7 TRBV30 CAGGTGNEQYF TGTGCCGGGGGGACAGGGAACGAGCAGTACTTC
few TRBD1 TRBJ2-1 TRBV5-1 CASSSDRTGRYNEQFF TGCGCCAGCAGCTCCGATCGGACAGGCCGATACAATGAGCAGTTCTTC
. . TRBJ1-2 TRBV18 CASSPQQGSLDGYTF TGTGCCAGCTCACCTCAACAGGGATCTCTAGATGGCTACACCTTC
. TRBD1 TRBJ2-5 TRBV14 CASSQETSQGVLTQYF TGTGCCAGCAGCCAAGAAACTTCGCAGGGGGTATTGACCCAGTACTTC
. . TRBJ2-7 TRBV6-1 CASRTAATYEQYF TGTGCCAGCAGGACAGCGGCCACCTACGAGCAGTACTTC
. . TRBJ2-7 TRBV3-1 CASSQMLTGYEQYF TGTGCCAGCAGCCAAATGCTGACAGGTTACGAGCAGTACTTC
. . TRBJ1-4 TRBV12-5 CASGFFLSPVWRGGEKLFF TGTGCTAGTGGTTTTTTTCTTAGTCCGGTTTGGAGGGGAGGTGAAAAACTGTTTTTT
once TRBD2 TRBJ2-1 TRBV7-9 CASSTTPVAGKSYNEQFF TGTGCCAGCAGCACCACCCCGGTAGCGGGTAAATCCTACAATGAGCAGTTCTTC
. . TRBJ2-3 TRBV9 CASSAYARDTQYF TGTGCCAGCAGCGCCTACGCCCGGGATACGCAGTATTTT
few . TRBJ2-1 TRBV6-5 CASSTGQYNEQFF TGTGCCAGCAGTACTGGCCAATACAATGAGCAGTTCTTC